This record looks at one TCR beta chain sequence and its context. Its cognate antigen is unknown. The treatment: oral pan-JAK inhibitor, 5-10 mg twice daily. These data come from a study of CD8+ T cells in alopecia areata. Findings of the study overall: Only a single nonresponder existed, so baseline CD8+ expansion links stay unclear.

Trimming stripped 5 bases from V and 2 bases from J, with 13 bases between. The CDR3 length is 14 residues. Germline V gene data show CDR1 as SGHVS and CDR2 as FQNEAQ. Extraction and reverse transcription of RNA yielded cDNA as the sequencing template. Sequencing used immunoSEQ multiplex PCR; TCRdb keeps in-frame clones, though not all of them. The data show more than 150,000 clones, around 50% seen once. The sample here was CD8+ T cells sorted from blood, taken at week 24, from a patient treated with tofacitinib. The clonotype comes from a human donor with alopecia areata. The chain is built from TRBV7-8 and TRBJ2-7; D tentatively fits TRBD1 or TRBD2 (5 bases each). The CDR3 protein is CASSLRDVAYEQYF. The CDR3 DNA reads TGTGCCAGCAGCCTTCGGGACGTTGCCTACGAGCAGTACTTC.